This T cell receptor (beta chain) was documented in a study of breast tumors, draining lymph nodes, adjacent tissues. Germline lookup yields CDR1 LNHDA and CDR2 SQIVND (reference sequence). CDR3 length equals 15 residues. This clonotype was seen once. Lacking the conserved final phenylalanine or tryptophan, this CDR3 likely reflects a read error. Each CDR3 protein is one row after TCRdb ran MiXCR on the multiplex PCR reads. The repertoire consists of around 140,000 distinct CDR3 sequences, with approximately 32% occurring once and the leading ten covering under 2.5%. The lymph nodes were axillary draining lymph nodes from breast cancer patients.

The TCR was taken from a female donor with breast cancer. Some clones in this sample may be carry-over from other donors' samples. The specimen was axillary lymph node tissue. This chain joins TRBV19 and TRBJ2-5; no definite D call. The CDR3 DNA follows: TGTGCCAGTTGTATAGTTGGGTTTACCGGAGAGGCCCAGTACCTC. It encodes CASCIVGFTGEAQYL.